This TCR beta chain was found in a study of glioma-infiltrating T cells after dendritic cell vaccination. Findings and caveats of the study: Survival was not directly related to TCR clonality in these patients. Higher pretreatment TIL content predicted longer progression-free time and survival.

This clone was counted once. What it binds is unknown. CDR1 and CDR2 from the germline V gene are SGHTA and FQGNSA. Germline trimming cut 0 bases from V and 4 bases from J; bases unmatched to any gene: 5. The CDR3 is 15 amino acids. Up to 2 ug genomic DNA was used for TCRB CDR3 amplification. Primers: 60 V beta forward and 13 J beta reverse. This table comes from immunoSEQ multiplex PCR, and its TCRdb copy is limited to in-frame clones, with some not included. The sample lists roughly 83,000 clones, just over 85% occurring once. The sequencing here drew on blood, taken before dendritic cell vaccination. This chain connects TRBV7-2 to TRBJ2-5, with 7 positions matching TRBD2. This TCR came from a human donor with glioblastoma. CDR3 sequence reads: CASSLALGGGETQYF. The CDR3 DNA sequence: TGTGCCAGCAGCTTAGCGCTGGGGGGGGGAGAGACCCAGTACTTC.